This T cell receptor (beta chain) emerged from a study of blood T cell repertoires in COVID-19. Overall study: Sources were T cells, B-cell-depleted T cells, or PBMCs; the material itself was cDNA or gDNA.

Original processing notes: Quantification of nucleated cells was approximated via reference gene primer amplification. Profiling relied on immunoSEQ multiplex PCR, and the TCRdb table lists in-frame clones only, not all of them. D and trimming come from the DNA, and the V and J calls and clone size come from that table. Found here are 370,000 or so clones, 70% to 90% of them singletons; the top ten hold about 1.5%. Germline CDR1 MGHDK, CDR2 SYGVNS. The CDR3 extends over 14 amino acids. The V and J ends lost 0 bases and 7 bases respectively, with 10 bases between them. Clinical history as reported by participants underpinned cohort assignment. Donors of Cohort 3 who recovered were those that had two negative PCRs, clearance, or symptom resolution.

This chain connects TRBV25-1 to TRBJ2-1; D remains ambiguous. Sample: PBMCs or T cells enriched from blood (not recorded which). The TCR comes from a man between 25 and 39 years old who had recovered from COVID-19. In nucleotides, the CDR3 is TGTGCCAGCAGTGAATATAAACTCGGGAATGAGCAGTTCTTC. Translating it yields CASSEYKLGNEQFF.